What follows is one T cell receptor (beta chain) and its context. These data originate in a study of T-cell reconstitution after alpha-beta-depleted transplantation in children. The TCRbeta library incorporated unique molecular identifiers. TCRdb recomputed calls from the PCR reads with MiXCR, one row per CDR3 protein. The sample holds 640,000 or so distinct CDR3 sequences, approximately 15% seen once. Trimming cost V 0 bases and J 4 bases, with 11 bases left between them. This CDR3 is built from 16 residues. Germline CDR1 SGHKS, CDR2 YYEKEE (reference sequence). The clonotype originates from a human donor who donated a stem cell graft to a child with acute myeloid leukemia. Sample: PBMCs from the stem cell graft donor, taken from the stem cell graft. The chain combines TRBV5-5 with TRBJ2-6; no clear D. The CDR3 nucleotides are TGTGCCAGCAGCTTGGAGGCCTTTGTCGGGGCCAACGTCCTGACTTTC. Its translation: CASSLEAFVGANVLTF.